This T cell receptor (beta chain) was identified during a study of T cells in Graves' hyperthyroidism and ophthalmopathy. Background on the study: Peripheral blood samples were taken at initial diagnosis, prior to any treatment.

This CDR3 region has 15 residues. V dropped 9 bases and J dropped 0 bases, with 15 bases sitting between them. Per the germline V gene, CDR1 is MNHNS and CDR2 is SASEGT. This clonotype was counted ten times or more. From RNA transcripts, TCR beta CDR3 regions were amplified. First-round RT-PCR targeting the TCR CDR3 was performed with the HTBI primer set. TCRdb passed the multiplex PCR reads through MiXCR, listing each CDR3 protein once. This table holds hundreds of thousands of distinct CDR3 sequences, approximately 15% found once. Disease duration under 2 months; hyperthyroidism patients were aged 18 to 65.

The TCR sequence derives from a woman in her late teens or twenties with Graves' hyperthyroidism. The chain uses TRBV6-1 and TRBJ2-1; D remains ambiguous. The specimen was blood. As DNA, the CDR3 is TGTGCCAGTAAAATCACCGTAGCCTCCTACAATGAGCAGTTCTTC. Protein product: CASKITVASYNEQFF.